This T cell receptor (beta chain) was recorded in a study of T-cell memory formation after mild COVID-19. About the study: Each donor largely had its own TCR clusters.

The trim removed 0 bases at V and 8 bases at J, leaving 11 bases unmatched. Germline CDR1 LGHNA, CDR2 YSLEER. This CDR3 has 19 amino acids. Remarks on this clonotype: The antigen is unknown.

Via MiXCR, TCRdb re-called the 5' RACE reads, giving one row per CDR3 protein. The table records hundreds of thousands of distinct CDR3 sequences, around 15% of them present only once. Points from the study as a whole: Among CD4+ contracting clones, most were CM and EM, and CD8+ ones EMRA.

The sequence derives from a man younger than 30 who had mild COVID-19 (a few samples of this study predate the infection). Cell type and time point are not known. The rearrangement links TRBV4-3 to TRBJ2-1; TRBD2 agrees at 15 bases. Sequenced sample: PBMCs or a T cell subset sorted from them (not recorded which). This CDR3 reads CASSQDPALGLAGGDEQFF. The CDR3 nucleotides read TGCGCCAGCAGCCAAGACCCGGCCCTGGGACTAGCGGGGGGTGATGAGCAGTTCTTC.